This TCR beta chain was identified during a study of T-cell memory formation after mild COVID-19. About the research overall: Largely donor-specific TCR clusters were found.

This clonotype was detected only a few times. No antigen is known for it. Study observations and caveats: Several responding clones turned up in pre-infection memory, indicating that cross-reactive memory may have taken part. Later expanders leaned toward CD4+, whereas clones contracting from day 15 to 85 were balanced CD4/CD8.

TCRdb called the 5' RACE reads again in MiXCR, with one record for every CDR3 protein. The sample holds some 210,000 distinct CDR3 sequences, around 30% seen once. The CDR3 extends over 15 amino acids. Germline V gene lookup returns CDR1 SNHLY and CDR2 FYNNEI. Trimming took 0 bases from V and 5 from J, leaving 13 bases between them. Sequencing used PBMCs or a T cell subset sorted from them (not recorded which). The sequence derives from an adult woman who had mild COVID-19 (a few samples of this study predate the infection). Cell type and time point are not known. The chain has TRBV2 and TRBJ1-2; D might be TRBD1 (5 bases). The CDR3 nucleotides are TGTGCCAGCAGTGAAGCGGGGCAGAGACCTTATGGCTACACCTTC. It encodes CASSEAGQRPYGYTF. Based on the CDR3 plus reference TRBV2 and TRBJ1-2, the full variable domain is EPEVTQTPSHQVTQMGQEVILRCVPISNHLYFYWYRQILGQKVEFLVSFYNNEISEKSEIFDDQFSVERPDGSNFTLKIRSTKLEDSAMYFCASSEAGQRPYGYTFGSGTRLTVV.